This entry lists 4 T cell receptor beta chains sequenced from one sample in a study of T cell changes during pregnancy in multiple sclerosis. Here immunoSEQ multiplex PCR was the method, and the copy in TCRdb shows in-frame clones only, minus some. There are under 55,000 clones in the sample; 90% to 95% occur only once, and 10% to 13% lies in the top ten. Sequenced material: CD8+ T cells from peripheral blood mononuclear cells, taken after pregnancy. These receptors were taken from a female donor with multiple sclerosis, enrolled in a pregnancy study.

The chain uses TRBV11-2 and TRBJ1-3; D uncertain. V shed 1 base and J shed 0 bases, with 7 bases lying between them. The CDR3 runs to 15 residues. CDR1 is SGHAT and CDR2 is FQNNGV in the germline V gene. The CDR3 DNA reads TGTGCCAGCAGCTTAGCTGCGAGCTCTGGAAACACCATATATTTT. This gives the protein CASSLAASSGNTIYF.

The CDR3 region has the DNA TGTGCCAGCAGCGAAACGGGGGGGCCCTCCTACGAGCAGTACTTC. It is translated as CASSETGGPSYEQYF. The chain combines TRBV9 with TRBJ2-7; 8 bases agree with TRBD2. CDR3 length equals 15 residues. Trimming at V came to 3 bases and at J to 0 bases, leaving 5 bases not matched to a gene. Germline V gene sequence: CDR1 SGDLS, CDR2 YYNGEE.

The chain carries TRBV27 and TRBJ1-2; possibly TRBD1 for D (6 bases). V shed 5 bases and J shed 2 bases, with 9 bases lying between them. The CDR3 is 13 residues long. Germline CDR1 and CDR2: MNHEY and SMNVEV (reference sequence). Written as DNA, the CDR3 is TGTGCCAGCAGTCCTACAGGGAACTATGGCTACACCTTC. This sequence encodes CASSPTGNYGYTF.

The chain joins TRBV10-3 to TRBJ1-1; D perhaps matches TRBD1 (6 bases). Germline V gives CDR1 ENHRY, CDR2 SYGVKD. The CDR3 spans 14 residues. Trimming took 8 bases from V and 2 from J, leaving 15 bases between them. CDR3: CAIAPTGENTEAFF. CDR3 sequence (DNA): TGTGCCATCGCCCCGACAGGCGAAAACACTGAAGCTTTCTTT.